This is a list of T cell receptor beta chains from one sample in a study of Ad26.COV2.S vaccination and SARS-CoV-2 variants. TCRdb's table, derived via immunoSEQ multiplex PCR, lists solely in-frame clones and lacks some. The data show over 350,000 clones, roughly nine tenths seen once. Sequencing was performed on peripheral blood, taken in a trial of Ad26.COV2.S vaccine versus placebo. Receptors originate from a person aged 18-60 years who received the Ad26.COV2.S COVID-19 vaccine or a placebo. Each CDR3 is given with its conserved first and last residue. A D gene is named only where the DNA matches it firmly. The size entry is marked missing in some rows and otherwise reads once, few, many or a size class.

d_call	clone_size	v_call	j_call	cdr3_nt	cdr3_aa
-	-	TRBV4-1	TRBJ1-3	TGCGCCAGCAGCCAAGACGGGGATTACCAAGGAAACACCATATATTTT	CASSQDGDYQGNTIYF
TRBD1	-	TRBV6-6	TRBJ1-2	TGTGCCAGCAGTCGGGACAGGGGGTATGGCTACACCTTC	CASSRDRGYGYTF
TRBD2	-	TRBV7-9	TRBJ2-3	TGTGCCAGCAGCTTAGTACTAGCGGGGGGGCCTTTGGCAGATACGCAGTATTTT	CASSLVLAGGPLADTQYF
TRBD1	few	TRBV2	TRBJ1-2	TGTGCCAGCACCAGGGACAGCATAAATGGCTACACCTTC	CASTRDSINGYTF
-	-	TRBV10-1	TRBJ1-4	TGCGCCAGCAGTAGGACGGGGACTAATGAAAAACTGTTTTTT	CASSRTGTNEKLFF
TRBD2	-	TRBV7-6	TRBJ2-1	TGTGCCAGCAGTTTATACCCTAAAAGACTAGCGGGTGGGAGCTCCTACAATGAGCAGTTCTTC	CASSLYPKRLAGGSSYNEQFF
-	-	TRBV13	TRBJ1-2	TGTGCCAGCAGCCCAGGGACCTCGCTAGGCTATGGCTACACCTTC	CASSPGTSLGYGYTF
TRBD1	-	TRBV19	TRBJ2-2	TGTGCCAGTAACCCGACAGGGGGCAGAAGGACCGGGGAGCTGTTTTTT	CASNPTGGRRTGELFF
-	-	TRBV30	TRBJ2-6	TGTGCCTGGAGTGTGGCCATTGGCTCTGGGGCCAACGTCCTGACTTTC	CAWSVAIGSGANVLTF
-	-	TRBV27	TRBJ1-5	TGTGCCAGCAGTTTTTTGGGCGTTAATCAGCCCCAGCATTTT	CASSFLGVNQPQHF
-	-	TRBV5-1	TRBJ1-2	TGCGCCAGCAGCTCGGGACAACCTGGTGGCTACACCTTC	CASSSGQPGGYTF
-	-	TRBV5-1	TRBJ2-7	TGCGCCAGCAGCTTGGCCTTTGGGCTCAACGAGCAGTACTTC	CASSLAFGLNEQYF
TRBD1	-	TRBV2	TRBJ2-3	TGTGCCAGAGCTCGGGGACAGACCACAGATACGCAGTATTTT	CARARGQTTDTQYF
-	-	TRBV19	TRBJ1-2	TGTGCCAGTAGCCAGAGGGTAGCCAGCTATGGCTACACCTTC	CASSQRVASYGYTF
-	-	TRBV7-9	TRBJ1-1	TGTGCCAGCAGCTTATTCGGGGGGGACACTGAAGCTTTCTTT	CASSLFGGDTEAFF
-	-	TRBV5-1	TRBJ1-2	TGCGCCAGCAGCTTGGGCCAGTCCTATGGCTACACCTTC	CASSLGQSYGYTF
-	-	TRBV19	TRBJ1-3	TGTGCCAGTAGTAGGGACGCAAGCTCTGGAAACACCATATATTTT	CASSRDASSGNTIYF
TRBD1	-	TRBV3-1/TRBV3-2	TRBJ2-4	TGTGCCAGCAGCCAAGCGACAGGGATGAGCAAAAACATTCAGTACTTC	CASSQATGMSKNIQYF
TRBD2	-	TRBV5-4	TRBJ2-3	TGTGCCAGCAGCTTACCGACTAGCAGGGCAGATACGCAGTATTTT	CASSLPTSRADTQYF
-	-	TRBV29-1	TRBJ1-1	TGCAGCGTTATGGAAGGCACTGAAGCTTTCTTT	CSVMEGTEAFF
TRBD1	-	TRBV11-2	TRBJ1-2	TGTGCCAGCAGCACATCAGGACAGGGTGGATATGGCTACACCTTC	CASSTSGQGGYGYTF
-	few	TRBV5-5	TRBJ1-5	TGTGCCAGCAGCTTGGCGCCCAGATATCAGCCCCAGCATTTT	CASSLAPRYQPQHF
TRBD1	-	TRBV10-3	TRBJ1-2	TGTGCCATCGCCGGGACAGGGGGCGGCTATGGCTACACCTTC	CAIAGTGGGYGYTF
TRBD1	-	TRBV7-9	TRBJ1-5	TGTGCCAGCAGCTCGGGGACAGCAAATCAGCCCCAGCATTTT	CASSSGTANQPQHF
-	-	TRBV9	TRBJ1-2	TGTGCCAGCAGCGGGGACTATGGCTACACCTTC	CASSGDYGYTF
-	-	TRBV7-2	TRBJ2-5	TGTGCCAGCAGCTTAGCTCACGGGGAGACCCAGTACTTC	CASSLAHGETQYF
-	-	TRBV9	TRBJ1-1	TGTGCCAGCAGCGTAGACGCCTTGAACACTGAAGCTTTCTTT	CASSVDALNTEAFF
-	-	TRBV21-1	TRBJ2-6	TGTGCCAGCAAAGGGGCCAACGTCCTGACTTTC	CASKGANVLTF
-	-	TRBV5-4	TRBJ1-1	TGTGCCAGCAGCTTGGTCGCACAGAACACTGAAGCTTTCTTT	CASSLVAQNTEAFF
-	-	TRBV2	TRBJ1-1	TGTGCCACCTCAGTCGCGGGAGGCACTGAAGCTTTCTTT	CATSVAGGTEAFF
-	-	TRBV12-3/TRBV12-4	TRBJ1-1	TGTGCCAGCAGCCCGGTGACAGGTGAAGCTTTCTTT	CASSPVTGEAFF
TRBD2	once	TRBV6-5	TRBJ2-7	TGTGCCAGCAGTAGCGGGGGTACAAGCTCCTACGAGCAGTACTTC	CASSSGGTSSYEQYF
TRBD2	-	TRBV19	TRBJ2-1	TGTGCCAGTAGTTTATATTCCGGGACTAGGGGCTCCTACAATGAGCAGTTCTTC	CASSLYSGTRGSYNEQFF
-	-	TRBV10-3	TRBJ1-3	TGTGCCATCAGTGAGTCGCGGCAGGGAGTTGGAAACACCATATATTTT	CAISESRQGVGNTIYF
-	-	TRBV5-1	TRBJ2-3	TGCGCCAGCAGTAGAGGCAAAGACACAGATACGCAGTATTTT	CASSRGKDTDTQYF
-	-	TRBV7-7	TRBJ2-7	TGTGCCAGCAGCCCGAGCGCATTCGTCGAGCAGTACTTC	CASSPSAFVEQYF
-	-	TRBV4-2	TRBJ2-1	TGTGCCAGCAGCCAACTGACAGGCTCCTACAATGAGCAGTTCTTC	CASSQLTGSYNEQFF
-	-	TRBV3-1/TRBV3-2	TRBJ2-1	TGTGCCAGCAAGTCCTTAGATTACAATGAGCAGTTCTTC	CASKSLDYNEQFF
-	-	TRBV11-2	TRBJ1-1	TGTGCCAGCAGTCAAGATCAAGGGCGAAACACTGAAGCTTTCTTT	CASSQDQGRNTEAFF
-	-	TRBV7-9	TRBJ1-2	TGTGCCAGCGCTCTGGGTAACTATGGCTACACCTTC	CASALGNYGYTF
TRBD1	-	TRBV30	TRBJ2-3	TGTGCCTGGAGTACCTCATTCCTCGGGACAGGGACTAGCACAGATACGCAGTATTTT	CAWSTSFLGTGTSTDTQYF
-	-	TRBV2	TRBJ1-1	TGTGCCAGCAAAGGAACGGACACTGAAGCTTTCTTT	CASKGTDTEAFF
-	-	TRBV7-6	TRBJ2-5	TGTGCCAGCAGCCGGCACCGACTGGACCAAGAGACCCAGTACTTC	CASSRHRLDQETQYF
TRBD2	-	TRBV30	TRBJ2-5	TGTGCCTGGAAGGTCAGCGGGGGGGCCGCCCAGTACTTC	CAWKVSGGAAQYF
-	-	TRBV6-5	TRBJ1-6	TGTGCCGGCCGGACGGGGAATTCACCCCTCCACTTT	CAGRTGNSPLHF
-	-	TRBV7-2	TRBJ2-5	TGTGCCAGCAGCTCAAGGGGAGGAGAGACCCAGTACTTC	CASSSRGGETQYF
TRBD2	-	TRBV6-1	TRBJ2-2	TGTGCCAGCAGTGTGCTAGCGGGGGGGCCGGGGACCGGGGAGCTGTTTTTT	CASSVLAGGPGTGELFF
-	-	TRBV20-1	TRBJ1-6	TGCAGTGCTAGTCGATCTATGGTCTATAATTCACCCCTCCACTTT	CSASRSMVYNSPLHF
-	-	TRBV6-2/TRBV6-3	TRBJ1-5	TGTGCCAGCAGTTCCAGGGGAGGTCAGCCCCAGCATTTT	CASSSRGGQPQHF
TRBD1	-	TRBV5-1	TRBJ2-7	TGCGCCAGCACCTTAGATGACAGGGACGAGCAGTACTTC	CASTLDDRDEQYF